This T cell receptor beta chain derives from a study of cytomegalovirus exposure and HLA in healthy donors (dated by TCRdb to the late 2010s). In terms of the full investigation: A later analysis indicated that the 130 or so validation repertoires were generated on the platform also employed for the approximately 700 repertoires of the first cohort. The aim of the study was to test whether cataloging public T cell receptors could identify signatures of past pathogen exposure. In addition to the first cohort of approximately 650 subjects, a separate validation cohort of 120 different subjects was used. The study combined high-throughput TCR immunosequencing, statistical association of individual TCRs with disease status, and machine learning to predict cytomegalovirus infection status.

Overall study outcomes, separate from this receptor: While some public TCRs were present in many individuals, most TCR sequences turned up only very rarely across donors. It was suggested by the authors that the approach could potentially be generalized to other disease states and immunological phenotypes. A later analysis found that TCRs clustered in the first cohort also tended to co-occur in the 120 validation repertoires, with 90% to 95% of cluster scores above 0. A total of 150 to 200 TCR beta chains were listed by the study as associated with cytomegalovirus. Three of the identified cytomegalovirus-associated TCR beta chains were confirmed in vitro to be specific for cytomegalovirus antigens. A later analysis lacked HLA typing for the validation cohort, so it scored co-occurrence in that cohort across all 110 or so repertoires. The classifier was reported to diagnose cytomegalovirus status with high specificity and sensitivity in both the original and validation cohorts.

Separate from the approximately 700-subject first cohort, the validation cohort of about 110 subjects was the group to which the donors belonged. The CDR3 has 16 amino acids, counting the end cysteine and phenylalanine. The sequence is cut down to CDR3 DNA, 48 bases in frame from base 1. Sequences SGHKS (CDR1) and YYEKEE (CDR2) are obtained from the germline V gene (reference sequence). The V and J ends are trimmed by 4 bases and 3 bases, leaving 19 bases between them. On this clone itself: Its antigen target is currently unknown. No much larger clone is present one base from it, and per-base qualities are unavailable.

Libraries were prepared through the immunoSEQ multiplex PCR assay. For the original study's pipeline: To diagnose cytomegalovirus status from the catalog of TCR beta chain sequences, a statistical classification framework was built. TCRdb holds this immuneACCESS table with in-frame rearrangements only. Some clones are missing; in checked studies, unresolved V genes explain under half, and the rest has no known cause. V and J calls plus clone size are reproduced from that table; the DNA served to infer D and trimming. For this sample the table gives under 300,000 clones, of which approximately 86% were detected only once. The top ten hold around 1% of the sample.

This TCR was sampled from a woman aged 18-29 years in good health and CMV-seronegative. Recombination linked TRBV5-5 to TRBJ1-2; a tentative D call is TRBD1 (5 bases match). Sequences were obtained from PBMCs. CDR3 reads: CASSLSPGERDYGYTF. The sequenced DNA is TGTGCCAGCAGCCTTTCCCCGGGGGAAAGGGACTATGGCTACACCTTC. This CDR3, with the reference TRBV5-5 and TRBJ1-2 proteins standing in past its ends, gives the full variable domain DAGVTQSPTHLIKTRGQQVTLRCSPISGHKSVSWYQQVLGQGPQFIFQYYEKEERGRGNFPDRFSARQFPNYSSELNVNALLLGDSALYLCASSLSPGERDYGYTFGSGTRLTVV.